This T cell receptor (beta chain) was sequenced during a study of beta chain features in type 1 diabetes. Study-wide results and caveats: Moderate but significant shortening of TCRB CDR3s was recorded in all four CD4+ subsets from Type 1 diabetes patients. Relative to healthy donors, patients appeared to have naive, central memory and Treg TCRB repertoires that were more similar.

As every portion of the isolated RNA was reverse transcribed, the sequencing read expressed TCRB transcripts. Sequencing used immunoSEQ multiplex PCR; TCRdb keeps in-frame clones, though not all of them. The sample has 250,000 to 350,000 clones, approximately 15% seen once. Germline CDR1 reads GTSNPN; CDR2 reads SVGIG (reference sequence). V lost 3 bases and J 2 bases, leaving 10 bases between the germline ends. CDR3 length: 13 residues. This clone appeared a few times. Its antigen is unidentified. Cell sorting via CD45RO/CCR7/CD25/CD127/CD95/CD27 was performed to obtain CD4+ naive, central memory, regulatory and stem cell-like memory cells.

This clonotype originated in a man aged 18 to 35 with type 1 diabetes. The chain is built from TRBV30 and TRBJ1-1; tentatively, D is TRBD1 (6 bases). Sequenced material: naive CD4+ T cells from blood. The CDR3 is CAWRPDSNTEAFF. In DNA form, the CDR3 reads TGTGCCTGGAGGCCGGACAGTAACACTGAAGCTTTCTTT. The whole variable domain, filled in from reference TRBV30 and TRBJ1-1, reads SQTIHQWPATLVQPVGSPLSLECTVEGTSNPNLYWYRQAAGRGLQLLFYSVGIGQISSEVPQNLSASRPQDRQFILSSKKLLLSDSGFYLCAWRPDSNTEAFFGQGTRLTVV.